Listed below are T cell receptor beta chains from one sample, sequenced in a study of cytomegalovirus exposure and HLA in healthy donors. The assay was immunoSEQ multiplex PCR, and TCRdb's table has in-frame clones only and misses some. The sample has some 100,000 clones, roughly 80% seen once. Sample: PBMCs. The receptors shown here come from a man aged 50 to 59 in good health and CMV-seropositive. Both conserved end residues are part of each CDR3. D genes are given only for firm matches.

v_call: TRBV6-5
d_call: TRBD1
cdr3_aa: CASRTGGGLNTEAFF

v_call: TRBV29-1
d_call: NA
cdr3_aa: CSVNRVIGLFHTEAFF

v_call: TRBV6-5
d_call: TRBD1
cdr3_aa: CASSLRDRVYEQYF

v_call: TRBV7-8
d_call: TRBD2
cdr3_aa: CASSPGTRVITDTQYF

v_call: TRBV5-8
d_call: NA
cdr3_aa: CASSRQDSNEQFF

v_call: TRBV11-2
d_call: TRBD2
cdr3_aa: CASSLVAGGQETQYF

v_call: TRBV29-1
d_call: TRBD2
cdr3_aa: CSVLTSGGGEQFF

v_call: TRBV18
d_call: NA
cdr3_aa: CASSPGPGMGYGYTF

v_call: TRBV7-2
d_call: NA
cdr3_aa: CASSPRRGGGTNEKLFF

v_call: TRBV7-3
d_call: TRBD1
cdr3_aa: CASSLVRTGVNEQFF

v_call: TRBV2
d_call: NA
cdr3_aa: CASRDPATENTEAFF

v_call: TRBV7-9
d_call: TRBD1
cdr3_aa: CASSARQGMNTEAFF

v_call: TRBV20-1
d_call: NA
cdr3_aa: CSVVYSYEQYF

v_call: TRBV27
d_call: TRBD1
cdr3_aa: CASSSGTGAKFGWAEAFF

v_call: TRBV7-2
d_call: TRBD1
cdr3_aa: CASSLETGGVETQYF

v_call: TRBV5-1
d_call: TRBD2
cdr3_aa: CASSSRSAGGPRSDTQYF

v_call: TRBV7-8
d_call: NA
cdr3_aa: CASSPSLGPAQPQHF

v_call: TRBV7-6
d_call: NA
cdr3_aa: CASSSLGGLYEQYF

v_call: TRBV5-4
d_call: TRBD1
cdr3_aa: CASSRDSYNSPLHF

v_call: TRBV18
d_call: TRBD1
cdr3_aa: CASSLGQFANTGELFF

v_call: TRBV29-1
d_call: TRBD1
cdr3_aa: CSVIPDREDAFF

v_call: TRBV5-3
d_call: NA
cdr3_aa: CARSLSGGLETQYF

v_call: TRBV2
d_call: NA
cdr3_aa: CASSPYREVGMGQFF

v_call: TRBV5-1
d_call: NA
cdr3_aa: CASSFQGEGTDTQYF

v_call: TRBV7-9
d_call: NA
cdr3_aa: CASSLEGAEAFF

v_call: TRBV5-6
d_call: NA
cdr3_aa: CASSSTGGNQPQHF